This TCR beta chain is drawn from a study of cytomegalovirus exposure and HLA in healthy donors. Assay: immunoSEQ multiplex PCR; the TCRdb copy retains only in-frame clones and omits some. There are around 71,000 clones in the sample; 85% to 95% occur only once, and around 1.5% lies in the top ten. Study conclusions and caveats: There were 164 TCR beta chains listed as cytomegalovirus-associated. Rarity marked most TCR sequences, yet some public TCRs occurred in many donors.

This CDR3 region has 15 residues. The V gene end was trimmed by 5 bases and the J gene end by 9 bases; junction bases not matched to a gene: 6. Germline V gives CDR1 MGHRA, CDR2 YSYEKL. A remark on this clone: Its matching antigen is unknown.

The clonotype originates from a man between 18 and 35 years old in good health and CMV-seropositive. Sequencing was carried out using PBMCs. This sequence joins TRBV4-1 and TRBJ2-1, with 14 positions matching TRBD2. The CDR3, as DNA: TGCGCCAGCAGCACCGGACTAGCGGGAGGTGGTGAGCAGTTCTTC. It codes for CASSTGLAGGGEQFF.